These T cell receptor beta chains were read from a single sample in a study of cytotoxic CD8 clonotypes in ibrutinib-treated CLL. Here immunoSEQ multiplex PCR was the method, and the copy in TCRdb shows in-frame clones only, minus some. The data show some 130,000 clones, 80% to 90% seen once. The sequencing here drew on PBMCs, taken after 24 months of ibrutinib treatment. Receptors originate from a human donor with chronic lymphocytic leukemia. Both conserved end residues are part of each CDR3. The order of the fields is J gene, clone size, V gene, CDR3 length, D gene, CDR3 DNA, CDR3 protein. D genes are given only for firm matches. Size is stated for part of the rows, as once, few or many counts, or as a class when the clone is expanded.

>TRBJ1-6|-|TRBV11-2|17|-
TGTGCCAGCAGCTTAAAACTAGCGCTCAGGAGTGATTCACCCCTCCACTTT
CASSLKLALRSDSPLHF
>TRBJ1-5|once|TRBV15|12|-
TGTGCCACCAGCGGACAGAATCAGCCCCAGCATTTT
CATSGQNQPQHF
>TRBJ1-1|once|TRBV20-1|11|-
TGCAGGAGTAGGTTGAACACTGAAGCTTTCTTT
CRSRLNTEAFF
>TRBJ1-4|-|TRBV4-3|16|TRBD1
TGCGCCAGCAGCCAAGGGTTAGACAGGGTGGGTGAAAAACTGTTTTTT
CASSQGLDRVGEKLFF
>TRBJ2-5|-|TRBV5-6|15|-
TGTGCCAGCAGCTTGCCCGGGGCAGAGGGGGAGACCCAGTACTTC
CASSLPGAEGETQYF
>TRBJ1-2|-|TRBV27|16|TRBD1
TGTGCCAGCAGCCGCAACGCGGCAGGGGGTTCGTATGGCTACACCTTC
CASSRNAAGGSYGYTF
>TRBJ2-7|-|TRBV19|16|TRBD2
TGTGCCAGTAGTAAAAGACTAGCGGGGATTCTGGGCGAGCAGTACTTC
CASSKRLAGILGEQYF
>TRBJ1-2|few|TRBV28|15|TRBD1
TGTGCCAGCACCCTTGTGGGACAGGGGAACTATGGCTACACCTTC
CASTLVGQGNYGYTF
>TRBJ1-1|-|TRBV29-1|14|TRBD1
TGCAGCGCCACGACAGGGGGATTGAACACTGAAGCTTTCTTT
CSATTGGLNTEAFF
>TRBJ2-1|-|TRBV5-6|14|TRBD2
TGTGCCAGCAGCTGGTCCGCGGGAGAAAGAAAACAGTTCTTC
CASSWSAGERKQFF
>TRBJ2-7|-|TRBV5-3|16|-
TGTGCCAGAAGCTTGGGGTGGACAGATTCTACCTACGAGCAGTACTTC
CARSLGWTDSTYEQYF
>TRBJ2-2|-|TRBV5-1|15|-
TGCGCCAGCAGCCGTGGACAGACTTCCACCGGGGAGCTGTTTTTT
CASSRGQTSTGELFF
>TRBJ2-5|-|TRBV28|14|-
TGTGCCAGCAGCGGGTACTCAAAGGGGGAGACCCAGTACTTC
CASSGYSKGETQYF
>TRBJ2-1|-|TRBV10-2|22|-
TGCGCCAGCAGTGAGGGGTTAATATGGGGACCCAATGGAGAAAGAGGGGGCAATGAGCAGTTCTTC
CASSEGLIWGPNGERGGNEQFF
>TRBJ1-2|-|TRBV6-5|14|-
TGTGCCAGCAGTACCGCAGGCAGCGCCTATGGCTACACCTTC
CASSTAGSAYGYTF